A single sample is the source of the 25 T cell receptor beta chains below, sequenced in a study of T cell responses to AZD1222 COVID-19 vaccine (dated by TCRdb to the early 2020s). This specimen's time point label, per the study, means: baseline before first vaccination. Preparation of the library involved the immunoSEQ multiplex PCR assay. Not all clones reach the TCRdb copy of this immuneACCESS table, which keeps in-frame sequences only. Checked studies attribute under half of the gap to unresolved V genes and leave the rest unexplained. For this sample the table gives around 160,000 clones, of which approximately 88% were detected only once. The ten largest clones add up to more than 13% of the sample. Here the sequenced sample was peripheral blood, taken on day 0 of AZD1222 vaccination. The receptors were gathered from an adult in good health.

The CDR3: CASSTTGGLTEAFF. CDR3 nucleotide sequence: TGCGCCAGCAGCACGACAGGGGGCCTCACTGAAGCTTTCTTT. The chain is built from TRBV5-1 and TRBJ1-1; 10 bases fit TRBD1. CDR3 size: 14 residues. The V and J ends lost 4 bases and 4 bases, in that order; junction bases with no gene match: 4. Germline assignment: CDR1 SGHRS and CDR2 YFSETQ.

The chain links TRBV2 to TRBJ2-1, with TRBD1 as a possible D gene (5 bases). Trimming removed 5 bases at V and 6 bases at J, with 17 bases between. The germline V gene has CDR1 SNHLY and CDR2 FYNNEI. There are 15 residues in the CDR3. This CDR3 reads CASSPGRRSGNEQFF. CDR3 in DNA: TGTGCCAGCAGTCCAGGGCGTAGGTCAGGCAATGAGCAGTTCTTC.

The V call is TRBV4-2, the J call TRBJ1-6; possibly TRBD1 for D (6 bases). The ends were cut back, 1 base at V and 10 bases at J, with 14 bases in the middle. Germline CDR1 and CDR2: LGHNA and YNFKEQ. The CDR3 runs to 15 residues. In nucleotides, the CDR3 is TGTGCCAGCAGCCAAGGGGGTACAAGGGGGTCACCCCTCCACTTT. Translated, it gives CASSQGGTRGSPLHF.

V usage is TRBV5-1 and J usage is TRBJ2-1; TRBD2 matches at 9 bases. V was clipped by 3 bases and J by 6 bases; unmatched bases: 10. Germline V gene lookup returns CDR1 SGHRS and CDR2 YFSETQ. The CDR3 spans 16 residues. The CDR3 spells CASSSGLAYGGNEQFF. CDR3 sequence (DNA): TGCGCCAGCAGCTCGGGACTAGCCTATGGGGGCAATGAGCAGTTCTTC.

This CDR3 reads CASSPGPGETQYF. The CDR3 nucleotides read TGTGCCAGCTCTCCCGGGCCCGGAGAGACCCAGTACTTC. The genes are TRBV18 and TRBJ2-5; D gene ambiguous. This CDR3 contains 13 residues. Trimming removed 6 bases at V and 4 bases at J, with 12 bases between. Germline V lookup: CDR1 KGHSH, CDR2 LQKENI.

A word on this clone: At one boundary the junction diverges from the germline segment, which might be a read error. This chain uses TRBV6-1 with TRBJ1-5, with a weak D call TRBD1 (5 bases). Germline V gives CDR1 MNHNS, CDR2 SASEGT. The CDR3 totals 17 residues. The CDR3 sequence: CAGREERSRDSNQPQHF. The CDR3 bases are TGTGCCGGCAGGGAAGAGCGCTCTCGGGACAGCAATCAGCCCCAGCATTTT.

J is TRBJ2-7 and V is TRBV25-1; tentatively, D is TRBD1 (5 bases). The CDR3 totals 14 residues. V gave up 6 bases and J gave up 7 bases, with 19 bases separating them. Germline loops: CDR1 MGHDK, CDR2 SYGVNS. This CDR3 is CASSTIVQGVEQYF. As DNA, the CDR3 is TGTGCCAGCAGCACGATTGTCCAGGGTGTAGAGCAGTACTTC.

Written as DNA, the CDR3 is TGTGCCAGCAGCTTAGGGGGGACCCAGTACTTC. This sequence encodes CASSLGGTQYF. The V call is TRBV11-2, the J call TRBJ2-5, with no clear D. Looked up from germline, CDR1 is SGHAT and CDR2 is FQNNGV. The CDR3 consists of 11 residues. V shed 1 base and J shed 7 bases, with 4 bases lying between them.

Regarding this clone: The same CDR3 can be traced to other DNA sequences in this sample. The V gene is TRBV3-1 (or the pseudogene TRBV3-2), the J gene TRBJ1-1, with D possibly being TRBD1 (6 bases). CDR1 LGHDT and CDR2 YNNKEL come from the germline V gene (reference sequence). The CDR3 length is 13 residues. Trimming took 3 bases from V and 5 from J, leaving 10 bases between them. In nucleotides, the CDR3 is TGTGCCAGCAGCCAGGCACAGGGTACTGAAGCTTTCTTT. This translates into CASSQAQGTEAFF.

V is TRBV10-3 and J is TRBJ2-7; D not certain. Germline V gene data show CDR1 as ENHRY and CDR2 as SYGVKD. With 2 bases removed from V and 3 bases from J, the gap between germline ends came to 5 bases. The CDR3 is 12 amino acids. The CDR3 DNA sequence: TGTGCCATCAGTGAGAATGACTACGAGCAGTACTTC. Its translation: CAISENDYEQYF.

The chain links TRBV9 to TRBJ1-6, with D possibly being TRBD1 (5 bases). V was cut by 4 bases and J by 8 bases, with 16 bases left in between. Germline lookup yields CDR1 SGDLS and CDR2 YYNGEE. This CDR3 is 15 amino acids long. The CDR3 nucleotides are TGTGCCAGCAGCCAGGTCGGGGGAGGGTATTCACCCCTCCACTTT. Its protein is CASSQVGGGYSPLHF. The entire variable domain, with the rest obtained from reference TRBV9 and TRBJ1-6, is as follows: DSGVTQTPKHLITATGQRVTLRCSPRSGDLSVYWYQQSLDQGLQFLIQYYNGEERAKGNILERFSAQQFPDLHSELNLSSLELGDSALYFCASSQVGGGYSPLHFGNGTRLTVT.

The V call is TRBV9, the J call TRBJ1-1; D call uncertain. CDR3 length: 13 amino acids. Between the trimmed V and J ends, which lost 3 bases and 0 bases, there was a span of 6 bases. Germline V gene data show CDR1 as SGDLS and CDR2 as YYNGEE. CDR3 region: CASSAQVNTEAFF. As DNA, the CDR3 is TGTGCCAGCAGCGCCCAGGTGAACACTGAAGCTTTCTTT.

The rearrangement links TRBV4-2 to TRBJ2-7; 8 nucleotides align to TRBD1. The CDR3 sequence is 15 residues long. Germline CDR1 and CDR2: LGHNA and YNFKEQ. Losses at the gene ends were 4 bases for V and 7 bases for J; bases not matched to a gene: 12. In nucleotides, the CDR3 is TGTGCCAGCAGCCCTGACAGGGGACCCTACCAGGAGCAGTACTTC. It encodes CASSPDRGPYQEQYF.

This sequence joins TRBV18 and TRBJ1-1; tentatively, D is TRBD1 (6 bases). CDR3 length: 16 amino acids. V dropped 2 bases and J dropped 0 bases, with 13 bases sitting between them. Per germline, CDR1 KGHSH and CDR2 LQKENI. CDR3 amino acids: CASSPEGRTVNTEAFF. CDR3 bases: TGTGCCAGCTCACCAGAAGGGCGGACAGTGAACACTGAAGCTTTCTTT. Variable domain in full (rest from reference TRBV18 and TRBJ1-1): NAGVMQNPRHLVRRRGQEARLRCSPMKGHSHVYWYRQLPEEGLKFMVYLQKENIIDESGMPKERFSAEFPKEGPSILRIQQVVRGDSAAYFCASSPEGRTVNTEAFFGQGTRLTVV.

This clone has only a few counts. The chain employs TRBV10-1 and TRBJ1-1, with D maybe TRBD1 (6 bases). This CDR3 is built from 14 residues. The germline V gene encodes CDR1 WNHNN and CDR2 SYGVQD (reference sequence). V was cut by 7 bases and J by 1 base, with 13 bases left in between. The chain's CDR3 is CASTDRRSNTEAFF. The CDR3 coding sequence is TGCGCCAGCACGGACAGACGTTCGAACACTGAAGCTTTCTTT.

CDR3 sequence: CASSRQPLYGYTF. The CDR3 DNA reads as TGTGCCAGCAGTCGACAGCCCCTCTATGGCTACACCTTC. This rearrangement joins TRBV12-3 or TRBV12-4 to TRBJ1-2; D is perhaps TRBD1 (5 bases). The CDR3 is made up of 13 amino acids. V was trimmed by 5 bases and J by 4 bases, leaving 11 bases between them.

The J gene is TRBJ1-1, the V gene TRBV11-2, with D unclear. Trimming removed 1 base at V and 6 bases at J, with 9 bases between. The CDR3 contains 13 residues. CDR1 SGHAT and CDR2 FQNNGV come from the germline V gene. The DNA for the CDR3 is TGTGCCAGCAGCTTAGCATGGGGATCTGAAGCTTTCTTT. This encodes CASSLAWGSEAFF. The full variable domain, with the rest looked up from reference TRBV11-2 and TRBJ1-1, is EAGVAQSPRYKIIEKRQSVAFWCNPISGHATLYWYQQILGQGPKLLIQFQNNGVVDDSQLPKDRFSAERLKGVDSTLKIQPAKLEDSAVYLCASSLAWGSEAFFGQGTRLTVV.

The chain has TRBV29-1 and TRBJ1-2; D remains ambiguous. Germline V gene sequence: CDR1 SQVTM, CDR2 ANQGSEA. The CDR3 is 13 residues long. Between the trimmed V and J ends, which lost 3 bases and 8 bases, there was a span of 16 bases. In DNA form, the CDR3 reads TGCAGCGTTGATTTAGGCGCGGCACCGGGCTACACCTTC. This codes for CSVDLGAAPGYTF.

This chain connects TRBV10-3 to TRBJ1-2, with D perhaps TRBD1 (6 bases). The V end lost 11 bases, the J end lost 3 bases, and 22 bases lay between the germline ends. Germline V gene sequence: CDR1 ENHRY, CDR2 SYGVKD. The CDR3 has 15 residues. The CDR3 coding sequence is TGTGCCTTCAAAGATAAGGGGGAACTTTACTATGGCTACACCTTC. This translates into CAFKDKGELYYGYTF.

The V gene is TRBV30, the J gene TRBJ1-1, with D hard to call. Germline CDR1 is GTSNPN and CDR2 is SVGIG (reference sequence). This CDR3 comprises 13 residues. The V end was cut by 0 bases, the J end by 5 bases, with 10 bases between. CDR3 residues: CAWSVEQYTEAFF. In DNA, the CDR3 is TGTGCCTGGAGTGTAGAACAGTATACTGAAGCTTTCTTT.

The rearrangement uses TRBV19 and TRBJ1-5; D ambiguous. The germline CDR1 and CDR2 sequences are LNHDA and SQIVND (reference sequence). This CDR3 contains 16 residues. Trimming took 5 bases from V and 0 from J, leaving 14 bases between them. The CDR3 spells CASSGREYNSNQPQHF. CDR3 in DNA: TGTGCCAGTAGTGGAAGGGAGTACAATAGCAATCAGCCCCAGCATTTT.

The chain carries TRBV3-1 (or the pseudogene TRBV3-2) and TRBJ2-5, with D possibly being TRBD2 (6 bases). CDR1 and CDR2 (germline): LGHDT, YNNKEL (reference sequence). Trimming took 4 bases from V and 5 from J, leaving 11 bases between them. The CDR3 is 13 amino acids. CDR3 protein: CASSLAERETQYF. CDR3 DNA: TGTGCCAGCAGCCTAGCGGAAAGGGAGACCCAGTACTTC.

The chain recombines TRBV7-2 with TRBJ1-3; D remains unclear. The CDR3 covers 13 residues. Germline lookup yields CDR1 SGHTA and CDR2 FQGNSA. Between the trimmed V and J ends, which lost 5 bases and 7 bases, there was a span of 12 bases. The CDR3 bases are TGTGCCAGCAGCACCGGCGAAAGGAACACCATATATTTT. Translating it yields CASSTGERNTIYF.

The CDR3 DNA follows: TGTGCCAGCAGCCCCGTGGACAGGGGATCGCCCCTCCACTTT. Residues: CASSPVDRGSPLHF. The chain uses TRBV7-8 and TRBJ1-6; TRBD1 aligns across 9 bases. This CDR3 comprises 14 residues. V lost 5 bases to trimming and J lost 13 bases; unmatched junction nucleotides: 9. CDR1 and CDR2 (germline): SGHVS, FQNEAQ.

The sample holds a few counts of this clone. This chain connects TRBV28 to TRBJ2-5; 7 bases fit TRBD2. V was pared by 5 bases and J by 4 bases, with 4 bases of the junction left unmatched. This CDR3 spans 13 amino acids. Germline values: CDR1 MDHEN, CDR2 SYDVKM. The CDR3: CASSQGGRETQYF. CDR3 in DNA: TGTGCCAGCAGTCAAGGCGGGAGAGAGACCCAGTACTTC.